This T cell receptor beta chain appears in the sequencing data of a study of blood T cell repertoires in COVID-19. This CDR3 is built from 12 residues. Trimming stripped 1 base from V and 4 bases from J, with 5 bases between. Germline-derived CDR1 and CDR2 are LGHDT and YNNKEL (reference sequence). Clones were sequenced by immunoSEQ multiplex PCR, and TCRdb holds only the in-frame ones, with some missing. Found here are hundreds of thousands of clones, about 85% of them singletons; the top ten hold around 3%. This chain connects TRBV3-1 (or the pseudogene TRBV3-2) to TRBJ2-7; D remains unclear. What was sequenced was PBMCs or T cells enriched from blood (not recorded which). The origin of this receptor is a woman in her forties or fifties who had recovered from COVID-19. CDR3 protein: CASSQASYEQYF. The CDR3 bases are TGTGCCAGCAGCCAAGCCAGTTACGAGCAGTACTTC.